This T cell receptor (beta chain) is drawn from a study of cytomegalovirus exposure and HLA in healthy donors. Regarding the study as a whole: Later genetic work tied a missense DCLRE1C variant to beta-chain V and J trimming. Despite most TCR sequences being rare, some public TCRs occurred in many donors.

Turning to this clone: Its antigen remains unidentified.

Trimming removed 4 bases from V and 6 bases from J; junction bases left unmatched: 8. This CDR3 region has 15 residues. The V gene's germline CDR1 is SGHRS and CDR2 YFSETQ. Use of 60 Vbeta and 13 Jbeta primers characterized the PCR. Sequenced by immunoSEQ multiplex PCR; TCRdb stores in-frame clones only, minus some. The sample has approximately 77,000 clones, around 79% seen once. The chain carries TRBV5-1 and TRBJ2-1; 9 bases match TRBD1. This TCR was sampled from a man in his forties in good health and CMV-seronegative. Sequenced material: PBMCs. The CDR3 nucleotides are TGCGCCAGCAGCCACGGGGACAGGGAACTCAATGAGCAGTTCTTC. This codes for CASSHGDRELNEQFF.